The T cell receptor beta chain described here comes from a study of human T cells and chemical hapten exposure. TCRdb analysed the RACE reads with MiXCR anew, one entry per CDR3 protein. The sample shows approximately 77,000 distinct CDR3 sequences, around 15% of them seen only once. This sample's time point: pre-sensitization, week 0. Treatment noted: therapeutic diphenylcyclopropenone sensitization with weekly scalp DPC. Trimming took off 3 bases at V and 1 base at J, with 11 bases between the two ends. This CDR3 has 15 residues. Per the germline V gene, CDR1 is LNHDA and CDR2 is SQIVND (reference sequence).

The sample here was whole blood, taken in connection with sensitization to the hapten diphenylcyclopropenone (DPC). The clonotype comes from a woman between 50 and 59 years old with alopecia areata. Some clones in this sample may be carry-over from other donors' samples. This chain uses TRBV19 with TRBJ2-3; D tentatively fits TRBD1 or TRBD2 (5 bases each). For the CDR3, the DNA is TGTGCCAGTAGTATGAAGGGGACGGGCACAGATACGCAGTATTTT. It translates to CASSMKGTGTDTQYF.